A selection of T cell receptor beta chains follows, all from one sample in a study of blood T cell repertoires in COVID-19. Repertoires were generated with immunoSEQ multiplex PCR, while TCRdb's copy carries only in-frame clones and drops some. The sample yields 200,000 to 250,000 clones, 75% to 85% seen once. The sequencing sample was made of peripheral blood. These receptors were taken from a woman aged 30 to 39 with COVID-19, enrolled during active disease. CDR3s include the opening cysteine and the closing phenylalanine or tryptophan. D genes are given only for firm matches. Rows give clone size only sometimes, using once, few, many, or a class for an expanded clone.

J: TRBJ2-3; D: -; size: -; V: TRBV24-1; CDR3: CATSGATDTQYF; DNA: TGTGCCACCAGTGGGGCGACAGATACGCAGTATTTT
J: TRBJ2-6; D: TRBD2; size: -; V: TRBV9; CDR3: CASSEGTSGAYGANVLTF; DNA: TGTGCCAGCAGCGAAGGAACTAGCGGGGCGTACGGGGCCAACGTCCTGACTTTC
J: TRBJ1-2; D: TRBD1; size: few; V: TRBV10-3; CDR3: CAISEGLGQALGGYTF; DNA: TGTGCCATCAGTGAGGGGTTAGGACAGGCCCTTGGTGGCTACACCTTC
J: TRBJ2-5; D: TRBD2; size: -; V: TRBV15; CDR3: CATSRVVAGVRETQYF; DNA: TGTGCCACCAGCAGAGTCGTAGCGGGGGTTCGAGAGACCCAGTACTTC
J: TRBJ2-5; D: -; size: -; V: TRBV18; CDR3: CASSPDAAYQETQYF; DNA: TGTGCCAGCTCACCAGATGCGGCGTACCAAGAGACCCAGTACTTC
J: TRBJ2-3; D: TRBD1; size: -; V: TRBV5-1; CDR3: CASSSGTGSGTDTQYF; DNA: TGCGCCAGCAGCTCCGGGACAGGGAGTGGTACAGATACGCAGTATTTT
J: TRBJ1-1; D: -; size: -; V: TRBV19; CDR3: CASSRYRENTEAFF; DNA: TGTGCCAGTAGTAGATACAGGGAGAACACTGAAGCTTTCTTT
J: TRBJ2-7; D: -; size: few; V: TRBV28; CDR3: CASSLSSGLLYEQYF; DNA: TGTGCCAGCAGTTTATCTTCCGGACTTCTCTACGAGCAGTACTTC
J: TRBJ1-2; D: TRBD1; size: -; V: TRBV19; CDR3: CASSMADRDYGYTF; DNA: TGTGCCAGTAGTATGGCCGACAGGGATTATGGCTACACCTTC
J: TRBJ1-2; D: -; size: -; V: TRBV6-2/TRBV6-3; CDR3: CASSLIPVRAYGYTF; DNA: TGTGCCAGCAGTCTGATACCCGTGAGAGCCTATGGCTACACCTTC
J: TRBJ1-2; D: -; size: -; V: TRBV3-1/TRBV3-2; CDR3: CASSQGPTKHGYTF; DNA: TGTGCCAGCAGCCAAGGGCCAACGAAACACGGCTACACCTTC
J: TRBJ2-1; D: TRBD2; size: -; V: TRBV28; CDR3: CASSQGLAGVDNEQFF; DNA: TGTGCCAGCAGTCAGGGACTAGCGGGAGTAGATAATGAGCAGTTCTTC
J: TRBJ1-2; D: TRBD1; size: -; V: TRBV6-2/TRBV6-3; CDR3: CASSPRGQPQYGYTF; DNA: TGTGCCAGCAGTCCCCGGGGACAGCCTCAGTATGGCTACACCTTC
J: TRBJ2-7; D: -; size: -; V: TRBV21-1; CDR3: CASSKPLRSYEQYF; DNA: TGTGCCAGCAGCAAACCACTTCGTTCCTACGAGCAGTACTTC
J: TRBJ2-3; D: -; size: -; V: TRBV9; CDR3: CASSVVGTSTDTQYF; DNA: TGTGCCAGCAGCGTAGTGGGGACTAGCACAGATACGCAGTATTTT
J: TRBJ1-1; D: TRBD1; size: -; V: TRBV6-5; CDR3: CASGTGRPEAFF; DNA: TGTGCCAGCGGGACAGGTCGACCCGAAGCTTTCTTT
J: TRBJ1-2; D: -; size: once; V: TRBV19; CDR3: CASSISMGRNYGYTF; DNA: TGTGCCAGTAGTATATCAATGGGCAGGAACTATGGCTACACCTTC
J: TRBJ1-3; D: -; size: few; V: TRBV30; CDR3: CAWMRVGNTIYF; DNA: TGTGCCTGGATGAGGGTTGGAAACACCATATATTTT
J: TRBJ2-7; D: -; size: -; V: TRBV29-1; CDR3: CSVEGGLNGAYEQYF; DNA: TGCAGCGTTGAGGGGGGGCTCAATGGGGCCTACGAGCAGTACTTC
J: TRBJ1-1; D: -; size: -; V: TRBV27; CDR3: CASSPGLNMNTEAFF; DNA: TGTGCCAGCAGTCCTGGACTGAACATGAACACTGAAGCTTTCTTT
J: TRBJ2-7; D: -; size: few; V: TRBV3-1/TRBV3-2; CDR3: CASSPRGGSYEQYF; DNA: TGTGCCAGCAGCCCACGCGGAGGTTCCTACGAGCAGTACTTC
J: TRBJ2-3; D: -; size: -; V: TRBV24-1; CDR3: CATSDPGDFGVPDTQYF; DNA: TGTGCCACCAGTGACCCGGGGGACTTCGGGGTCCCAGATACGCAGTATTTT
J: TRBJ1-2; D: -; size: -; V: TRBV2; CDR3: CASRGSRYGYTF; DNA: TGTGCCAGCAGGGGCAGCCGTTATGGCTACACCTTC
J: TRBJ2-3; D: -; size: -; V: TRBV7-2; CDR3: CASSLDPPVTDTQYF; DNA: TGTGCCAGCAGCTTAGATCCCCCAGTCACAGATACGCAGTATTTT
J: TRBJ1-2; D: TRBD1; size: -; V: TRBV18; CDR3: CASSPSGQANGYTF; DNA: TGTGCCAGCTCACCATCCGGACAGGCCAATGGCTACACCTTC
J: TRBJ2-1; D: -; size: -; V: TRBV27; CDR3: CASIPPAADEQFF; DNA: TGTGCCAGCATACCCCCCGCAGCGGATGAGCAGTTCTTC
J: TRBJ2-3; D: TRBD1; size: -; V: TRBV20-1; CDR3: CSVSPGQVADTQYF; DNA: TGCAGTGTTAGTCCGGGACAGGTCGCAGATACGCAGTATTTT
J: TRBJ2-1; D: -; size: -; V: TRBV12-3/TRBV12-4; CDR3: CASRRQEYNEQFF; DNA: TGTGCCAGCAGACGACAGGAGTACAATGAGCAGTTCTTC
J: TRBJ1-1; D: TRBD1; size: -; V: TRBV5-6; CDR3: CASRDTGDSSEAFF; DNA: TGTGCCAGCAGAGACACTGGGGACAGCTCTGAAGCTTTCTTT
J: TRBJ2-5; D: -; size: -; V: TRBV2; CDR3: CASKITAFQETQYF; DNA: TGTGCCAGCAAAATAACAGCTTTTCAAGAGACCCAGTACTTC
J: TRBJ2-3; D: TRBD2; size: -; V: TRBV4-3; CDR3: CASSHSQTGGWKMRTDTQYF; DNA: TGCGCCAGCAGCCATTCCCAAACGGGAGGATGGAAGATGCGCACAGATACGCAGTATTTT
J: TRBJ2-3; D: -; size: -; V: TRBV5-1; CDR3: CASSLDTVSTDTQYF; DNA: TGCGCCAGCAGCTTGGATACGGTTAGCACAGATACGCAGTATTTT
J: TRBJ1-2; D: -; size: -; V: TRBV19; CDR3: CASSILGAEGYTF; DNA: TGTGCCAGTAGTATCCTGGGGGCAGAGGGCTACACCTTC
J: TRBJ1-2; D: TRBD1; size: -; V: TRBV30; CDR3: CASTDRQGNGYTF; DNA: TGTGCCTCCACGGATCGACAGGGGAATGGCTACACCTTC
J: TRBJ2-1; D: TRBD2; size: -; V: TRBV9; CDR3: CASSRGTSESNEQFF; DNA: TGTGCCAGCAGCCGCGGGACTAGCGAGTCCAATGAGCAGTTCTTC
J: TRBJ1-1; D: -; size: -; V: TRBV7-9; CDR3: CASSLGQYHTEAFF; DNA: TGTGCCAGCAGCTTAGGGCAGTATCACACTGAAGCTTTCTTT
J: TRBJ2-5; D: TRBD1; size: -; V: TRBV5-5; CDR3: CASSLGTGGGRETQYF; DNA: TGTGCCAGCAGCTTGGGGACAGGGGGCGGGCGAGAGACCCAGTACTTC
J: TRBJ1-1; D: TRBD1; size: once; V: TRBV10-3; CDR3: CAIKYGTENTEAFF; DNA: TGTGCCATCAAATACGGGACAGAGAACACTGAAGCTTTCTTT
J: TRBJ1-1; D: -; size: -; V: TRBV27; CDR3: CASSLNLGGDTEAFF; DNA: TGTGCCAGCAGTTTGAATTTAGGGGGTGACACTGAAGCTTTCTTT
J: TRBJ2-5; D: -; size: -; V: TRBV7-2; CDR3: CASSLVVRETQYF; DNA: TGTGCCAGCAGCTTAGTAGTTCGTGAGACCCAGTACTTC